This TCR beta chain came from a study of blood T cells in healthy people across ages. In the study overall: Template switching caught about one barcoded beta molecule for each two T cells.

A second PCR, run for about 6 to 12 cycles, used a sample-barcoded 5' primer plus a J-beta primer mix. Via MiXCR, TCRdb re-called the 5' RACE reads, giving one row per CDR3 protein. The table shows around 790,000 distinct CDR3 sequences, with under 55% occurring only once. Specimen: blood. This receptor was obtained from a man aged 60 to 75 in good health.

CDR3 region: CASRRTGIYSGANVLTF. The DNA of the CDR3 is TGTGCCAGCAGGAGGACAGGGATCTACTCTGGGGCCAACGTCCTGACTTTC. V is TRBV6-1 and J is TRBJ2-6, with 8 bases fitting TRBD1. The junction had 7 bases not matched to a gene; V was cut back by 6 bases and J by 0 bases. Germline V gene sequence: CDR1 MNHNS, CDR2 SASEGT. CDR3 length: 17 residues.